What follows are 24 T cell receptor beta chains derived from one specimen sequenced in a study of cytomegalovirus exposure and HLA in healthy donors (TCRdb year 2017). The library was obtained by the immunoSEQ multiplex PCR assay. The multiplex PCR relied on a mix of 60 forward primers for TCR Vbeta segments and 13 reverse primers for TCR Jbeta segments. TCRdb took this table from immuneACCESS and kept in-frame rearrangements with V and J called. Such tables lack part of the clones; where checked against another copy, unresolved V genes explain under half of the gap, and the rest is unexplained. The sample table records roughly 140,000 clones; approximately 80% of these occur just once. The ten largest clonotypes hold around 4.9% of the sample. Sequencing was done on a sample of PBMCs. The receptor source for this set is a male donor in good health and CMV-seronegative.

The chain employs TRBV6-5 and TRBJ1-1, with TRBD1 matching 9 bases. The CDR3 loop spans 13 amino acids. After removal of 10 bases from V and 1 base from J, the junction contained 4 bases not matched to a gene. CDR1 and CDR2 from the germline V gene are MNHEY and SVGAGI. As DNA, the CDR3 is TGTGCCACCGAGACAGGGGGGAACACTGAAGCTTTCTTT. It yields the protein CATETGGNTEAFF.

The chain has TRBV29-1 and TRBJ1-1; 7 bases are shared with TRBD1. V was clipped by 7 bases and J by 0 bases; unmatched bases: 2. The CDR3 is made up of 12 amino acids. Germline V CDR1 and CDR2: SQVTM, ANQGSEA. The CDR3 coding sequence is TGCAGCGAACAGGGGATGAACACTGAAGCTTTCTTT. Protein: CSEQGMNTEAFF.

The J gene is TRBJ1-1, the V gene TRBV19; possibly TRBD1 for D (6 bases). CDR3 size: 11 residues. Germline values: CDR1 LNHDA, CDR2 SQIVND (reference sequence). With 5 bases removed from V and 11 bases from J, the gap between germline ends came to 12 bases. The CDR3 here is CASSLWDKAFF. The CDR3 DNA sequence: TGTGCCAGTAGTTTATGGGACAAGGCTTTCTTT.

The rearrangement uses TRBV7-3 and TRBJ2-1, with D perhaps TRBD1 (5 bases). Germline loops: CDR1 SGHTA, CDR2 FQGTGA. Trimming pared 5 bases from V and 0 bases from J, leaving 11 bases between. This CDR3 has 15 amino acids. CDR3 amino acids: CASSPTESSYNEQFF. The CDR3 DNA reads as TGTGCCAGCAGCCCGACAGAAAGCTCCTACAATGAGCAGTTCTTC. The whole variable domain, remainder taken from reference TRBV7-3 and TRBJ2-1, is GAGVSQTPSNKVTEKGKYVELRCDPISGHTALYWYRQSLGQGPEFLIYFQGTGAADDSGLPNDRFFAVRPEGSVSTLKIQRTERGDSAVYLCASSPTESSYNEQFFGPGTRLTVL.

The V gene is TRBV5-4, the J gene TRBJ2-7; the match to TRBD1 covers 8 bases. J lost 3 bases, V lost 2 bases, and 7 bases had no gene match. The germline V gene encodes CDR1 SGHNT and CDR2 YYREEE (reference sequence). This CDR3 contains 15 residues. CDR3 nucleotide sequence: TGTGCCAGCAGCTTCACAGGACAGGGTGACTACGAGCAGTACTTC. It translates to CASSFTGQGDYEQYF.

The chain combines TRBV4-2 with TRBJ2-2, with 8 bases matching TRBD2. With V trimmed by 0 bases and J by 3 bases, 3 bases remained unmatched. Germline values: CDR1 LGHNA, CDR2 YNFKEQ. CDR3 length: 16 residues. CDR3 region: CASSQELAADTGELFF. DNA for the CDR3: TGTGCCAGCAGCCAAGAACTAGCGGCGGACACCGGGGAGCTGTTTTTT.

The chain combines TRBV19 with TRBJ1-6; D is perhaps TRBD1 (6 bases). Trimming removed 3 bases at V and 7 bases at J, with 10 bases between. The germline gives CDR1 LNHDA, CDR2 SQIVND (reference sequence). CDR3 length: 14 amino acids. The CDR3 protein is CASSIQGSNSPLHF. DNA for the CDR3: TGTGCCAGTAGTATTCAGGGGTCCAATTCACCCCTCCACTTT.

Worth noting for this clone: This sample includes further DNA sequences coding for the same CDR3. V usage is TRBV10-1 and J usage is TRBJ2-7; 9 bases align to TRBD1. Germline assignment: CDR1 WNHNN and CDR2 SYGVQD (reference sequence). The CDR3 has 14 amino acids. The V gene end was trimmed by 4 bases and the J gene end by 2 bases; junction bases not matched to a gene: 3. Here the CDR3 reads CASSAQGATYEQYF. For the CDR3, the DNA is TGCGCCAGCAGTGCACAGGGGGCAACCTACGAGCAGTACTTC.

The chain combines TRBV7-9 with TRBJ2-1; D remains unclear. Germline values: CDR1 SEHNR, CDR2 FQNEAQ (reference sequence). The CDR3 contains 12 residues. Trimming pared 6 bases from V and 8 bases from J, leaving 11 bases between. The CDR3 reads CASSPVQDEQFF. Here the CDR3 DNA reads TGTGCCAGCAGTCCCGTACAAGATGAGCAGTTCTTC.

V gene TRBV29-1 combines with J gene TRBJ2-4, with 7 bases lining up with TRBD2. Trimming at V came to 7 bases and at J to 6 bases, leaving 3 bases not matched to a gene. CDR3 length equals 11 residues. CDR1 SQVTM and CDR2 ANQGSEA come from the germline V gene. The CDR3: CSAGGGNIQYF. The CDR3 DNA follows: TGCAGCGCGGGAGGAGGAAACATTCAGTACTTC.

This clone has just a few counts. This chain links TRBV6-6 with TRBJ1-5; D is unresolved. Germline V gene sequence: CDR1 MNHNY, CDR2 SVGAGI (reference sequence). The V and J ends lost 3 bases and 4 bases respectively, with 7 bases between them. The CDR3 sequence is 13 residues long. In DNA, the CDR3 is TGTGCCAGCAGTTATAATCTTAATCAGCCCCAGCATTTT. It specifies CASSYNLNQPQHF.

The V call is TRBV7-2, the J call TRBJ1-2; D gene uncertain. The V gene lost 1 base and the J gene lost 5 bases, with 8 bases spanning the gap. The CDR3 spans 13 residues. Per the germline V gene, CDR1 is SGHTA and CDR2 is FQGNSA. The CDR3 region is CASSLEFHYGYTF. In DNA, the CDR3 is TGTGCCAGCAGCTTAGAATTCCATTATGGCTACACCTTC.

V gene TRBV6-1 combines with J gene TRBJ2-7, with TRBD1 matching 12 bases. The CDR3 is 15 residues long. The germline CDR1 and CDR2 sequences are MNHNS and SASEGT. V dropped 6 bases and J dropped 6; count of bases not matched to a gene: 9. CDR3 nucleotides: TGTGCCAGCAGCCCAGGGGGGACAGGGGGCACCGAGCAGTACTTC. Protein sequence: CASSPGGTGGTEQYF.

This clone was detected only once. The chain uses TRBV15 and TRBJ2-5, with a weak D call TRBD2 (6 bases). The CDR3 is made up of 14 amino acids. Germline CDR1 is LNHNV and CDR2 is YYDKDF (reference sequence). Trimming removed 4 bases from V and 1 base from J, with 10 bases in between. The CDR3 protein is CATSTRDFQETQYF. Written as DNA, the CDR3 is TGTGCCACCAGCACCCGGGACTTCCAAGAGACCCAGTACTTC.

The V and J genes are TRBV7-2 and TRBJ2-7, with 8 bases aligning to TRBD1. The CDR3 runs 14 residues. The germline V gene encodes CDR1 SGHTA and CDR2 FQGNSA. The V gene end was trimmed by 5 bases and the J gene end by 4 bases; junction bases not matched to a gene: 7. CDR3 nucleotide sequence: TGTGCCAGCAGCCCTAGACAGGGGACTTACGAGCAGTACTTC. Its protein product is CASSPRQGTYEQYF.

The chain carries TRBV23-1 and TRBJ1-1; D is unresolved. TRBV23-1 is given ORF status, its function remaining uncertain. Between the trimmed V and J ends, which lost 0 bases and 0 bases, there was a span of 14 bases. The CDR3 consists of 17 residues. CDR3 region: CASSQSTRQNMNTEAFF. CDR3 in DNA: TGCGCCAGCAGTCAATCAACACGCCAGAACATGAACACTGAAGCTTTCTTT.

CDR3 bases: TGTGCCAGCAGCTTTATCAGGAACACTGAAGCTTTCTTT. This encodes CASSFIRNTEAFF. This chain links TRBV7-2 with TRBJ1-1; D remains unclear. Germline CDR1 SGHTA, CDR2 FQGNSA. The CDR3 length is 13 residues. Trimming took 3 bases from V and 1 from J, leaving 6 bases between them.

The gene calls are TRBV25-1 and TRBJ1-2, with D possibly being TRBD1 (5 bases). Trimming shortened V by 1 base and J by 4 bases, and 16 bases separated the two germline ends. This CDR3 is 16 amino acids long. Germline CDR1 reads MGHDK; CDR2 reads SYGVNS. The CDR3, as DNA: TGTGCCAGCAGTGAATCCCGGCCCCTCGGGGGCTATGGCTACACCTTC. This gives the protein CASSESRPLGGYGYTF.

This clone was observed a single time. The chain has TRBV7-6 and TRBJ2-1, with 11 bases identical to TRBD2. CDR1 is SGHVS, CDR2 FNYEAQ, per germline. The CDR3 runs to 15 residues. With 6 bases clipped from V and 7 bases from J, the junction kept 8 bases outside the gene matches. This CDR3 reads CASRDSGGALNEQFF. The CDR3 region has the DNA TGTGCCAGCAGAGATAGCGGGGGGGCCTTGAATGAGCAGTTCTTC. Full variable domain (remainder filled in from reference TRBV7-6 and TRBJ2-1): GAGVSQSPRYKVTKRGQDVALRCDPISGHVSLYWYRQALGQGPEFLTYFNYEAQQDKSGLPNDRFSAERPEGSISTLTIQRTEQRDSAMYRCASRDSGGALNEQFFGPGTRLTVL.

This chain uses TRBV30 with TRBJ2-3; D unresolved. V shed 4 bases and J shed 0 bases, with 17 bases lying between them. CDR1 is GTSNPN and CDR2 is SVGIG in the germline V gene (reference sequence). CDR3 length: 16 amino acids. Here the CDR3 DNA reads TGTGCCTGGACGTTCAGAGGAACCGCTAGCACAGATACGCAGTATTTT. Translating it yields CAWTFRGTASTDTQYF.

The chain has TRBV5-8 and TRBJ2-7; 9 bases map to TRBD1. Germline V gene data show CDR1 as SGHTS and CDR2 as YDEGEE. Trimming removed 3 bases from V and 4 bases from J; junction bases left unmatched: 8. This CDR3 is built from 15 residues. CDR3 residues: CASSSQGANPYEQYF. For the CDR3, the DNA is TGTGCCAGCAGCTCACAGGGGGCAAATCCATACGAGCAGTACTTC.

V is TRBV25-1 and J is TRBJ1-5; a possible D gene is TRBD1 (5 bases). Germline-derived CDR1 and CDR2 are MGHDK and SYGVNS. V lost 4 bases to trimming and J lost 11 bases, with 18 bases between them. The CDR3 is made up of 14 amino acids. The CDR3 coding sequence is TGTGCCAGCAGTGCCGGACACGGAATCTCGACCCAGCATTTT. Its translation: CASSAGHGISTQHF.

This clone has just one count. V and J are TRBV11-3 and TRBJ1-5; TRBD1 is a possible D gene (5 bases). This CDR3 is 18 amino acids long. Trimming stripped 0 bases from V and 0 bases from J, with 15 bases between. Germline CDR1 and CDR2: SGHNT and YENEEA. For the CDR3, the DNA is TGTGCCAGCAGCTTAGATCACTGGGGGGGTTATAGCAATCAGCCCCAGCATTTT. Its translation is CASSLDHWGGYSNQPQHF.

In its sample, this clone was seen once. V usage is TRBV30 and J usage is TRBJ1-5, with TRBD1 as a possible D gene (5 bases). V lost 2 bases, J lost 4 bases, and 9 bases lay in between. CDR1 is GTSNPN, CDR2 SVGIG, per germline (reference sequence). The CDR3 totals 13 residues. CDR3 sequence (DNA): TGTGCCTGGAGTCCCGGGGGAAATCAGCCCCAGCATTTT. This sequence encodes CAWSPGGNQPQHF.